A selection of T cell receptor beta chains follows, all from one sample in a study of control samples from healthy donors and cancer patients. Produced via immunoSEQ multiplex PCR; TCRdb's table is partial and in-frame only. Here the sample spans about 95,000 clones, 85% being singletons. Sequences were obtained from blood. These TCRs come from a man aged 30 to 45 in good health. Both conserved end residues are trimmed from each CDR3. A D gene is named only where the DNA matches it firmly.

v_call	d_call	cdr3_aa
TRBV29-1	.	SVSGEANYGYT
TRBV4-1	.	ASSQEGFADSGNTIY
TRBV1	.	TSSHAGTGANVLT
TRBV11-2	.	ASSLAGQPYEQY
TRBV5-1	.	ASSLGLQATGSYEQY
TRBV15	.	ATSREPTPRQPQH
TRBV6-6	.	ASTQVGGETQY
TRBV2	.	ASNPTGFGYT
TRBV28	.	ASAGRVAEAF
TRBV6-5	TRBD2	ASNERGTNEQF
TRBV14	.	ASSQDGWFPYEQY
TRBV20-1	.	SARWDEKLF
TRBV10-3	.	AINEAGYQETQY
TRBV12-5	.	ASGPTVNEQF
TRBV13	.	ASGRNYNEQF
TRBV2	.	ASGGRSRDYEQY
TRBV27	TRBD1	ASSKDRLYNSPLH
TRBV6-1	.	ASSEERDTYTDTQY
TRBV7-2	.	ASSLGAVGAVYGYT
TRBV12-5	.	ASGSYGRYT
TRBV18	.	ASSQKQNTEAF
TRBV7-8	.	ASSLLPGSNQPQH
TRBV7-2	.	ASSFILGYNEQF
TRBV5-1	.	ASSLSQPRETQY
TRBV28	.	ASSLELGSHSYNSPLH
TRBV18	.	ASSGGLMGYEQY
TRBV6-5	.	ASSTRGGVGGYT
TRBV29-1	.	SVSPRQYEQY
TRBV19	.	ASSPWTGVETGELF
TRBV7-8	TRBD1	ASSLAQGTGSNEKLF
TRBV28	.	ARTGPICGSGANVLT
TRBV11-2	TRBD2	ASSRREVRSSTDTQY
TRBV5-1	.	ASSLALAHPNEQF
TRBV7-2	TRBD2	ASTLLGVSGEAGETQY
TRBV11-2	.	ASSLQLDTEAF
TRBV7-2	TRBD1	ASSLASTGGRQETQY
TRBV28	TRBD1	ASSWGTGVYGYT
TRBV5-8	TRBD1	ASSEGTGTNSPLH
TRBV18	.	ASSPETHSYEQY
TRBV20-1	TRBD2	SASIAGRLSETQY
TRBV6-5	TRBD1	ASSTGGSGNTIY